These T cell receptor beta chains were read from a single sample in a study of blood T cell repertoires in COVID-19. Assay used: immunoSEQ multiplex PCR; TCRdb lists only in-frame clones, some missing. The sample consists of hundreds of thousands of clones, about 90% of them appearing once. Sequenced input: peripheral blood. Receptor source: a woman aged 25 to 39 who had recovered from COVID-19. Each CDR3 is given with its conserved first and last residue. The D gene is left open where the match is weak. Clone size is given for some rows only: seen once, a few or many times, or a class if the clone is expanded.

v_call	j_call	clone_size	d_call	cdr3_length	cdr3_nt	cdr3_aa
TRBV4-2	TRBJ2-1	-	-	16	TGTGCCAGCAGCCAAGAAGCACCGCTTTCCTACAATGAGCAGTTCTTC	CASSQEAPLSYNEQFF
TRBV3-1/TRBV3-2	TRBJ2-1	once	TRBD2	16	TGTGCCAGCAGCCGGCTCGGAGCGGGGGGGGTGCATGAGCAGTTCTTC	CASSRLGAGGVHEQFF
TRBV25-1	TRBJ1-2	-	TRBD1	16	TGTGCCAGCACCAGGGGGACAGGGGGCGCCGCGGGTGGCTACACCTTC	CASTRGTGGAAGGYTF
TRBV11-2	TRBJ1-1	-	-	15	TGTGCCAGCAGCTTAGGTAGCGGCGGGAACACTGAAGCTTTCTTT	CASSLGSGGNTEAFF
TRBV27	TRBJ2-1	-	TRBD2	15	TGTGCCAGCAGGCCGCGTAGCGGGAGTATGAATGAGCAGTTCTTC	CASRPRSGSMNEQFF
TRBV4-3	TRBJ2-3	-	TRBD2	17	TGCGCCAGCAGCCAAGACCCCCCAGCGGGGACCACAGATACGCAGTATTTT	CASSQDPPAGTTDTQYF
TRBV7-8	TRBJ1-5	-	TRBD1	15	TGTGCCAGCAGGCCCGGACAGGGGGATAGACAGCCCCAGCATTTT	CASRPGQGDRQPQHF
TRBV6-6	TRBJ1-1	-	-	12	TGTGCCAGCAGGAGAGCGACAGAAGAAGCTTTCTTT	CASRRATEEAFF
TRBV24-1	TRBJ2-2	-	-	12	TGTGCCACCAGTGTCAGCACCGGGGAGCTGTTTTTT	CATSVSTGELFF
TRBV28	TRBJ2-7	-	-	15	TGTGCCAGCAGTGAAATAAAGTGGGGGCAATACGAGCAGTACTTC	CASSEIKWGQYEQYF
TRBV18	TRBJ1-1	-	TRBD1	14	TGTGCCAGCTCCAAACAGGGGGTGAACACTGAAGCTTTCTTT	CASSKQGVNTEAFF
TRBV19	TRBJ2-3	-	-	12	TGTGCCAGTAGTACCCGACAGGAAACGCAGTATTTT	CASSTRQETQYF
TRBV5-1	TRBJ2-7	-	TRBD1	15	TGCGCCAGCAGCTTGGGGGACAGGGTGGGTTACGAGCAGTACTTC	CASSLGDRVGYEQYF
TRBV5-1	TRBJ2-5	-	-	14	TGCGCCAGCAGCTTGGGAACAGCTCAAGAGACCCAGTACTTC	CASSLGTAQETQYF
TRBV6-1	TRBJ2-7	-	TRBD1	16	TGTGCCAGCAGTGAAGTAGTGGGACAGGGGAGTTACGAGCAGTACTTC	CASSEVVGQGSYEQYF
TRBV19	TRBJ2-7	-	-	14	TGTGCCAGTAGTCCAAGGACTCCTTCCTACGAGCAGTACTTC	CASSPRTPSYEQYF
TRBV21-1	TRBJ2-1	-	-	18	TGTGCCAGCAGCCAGGGGCTAGCGGGAGTTTGCGGGGAAAATGAGCAGTTCTTC	CASSQGLAGVCGENEQFF
TRBV6-5	TRBJ2-3	-	TRBD1	14	TGTGCCAGCAGCAGGGACAGACCCACAGATACGCAGTATTTT	CASSRDRPTDTQYF
TRBV6-2/TRBV6-3	TRBJ2-7	-	-	14	TGTGCCAGCAGTTACCGTGCGGGGATCTACGAGCAGTACTTC	CASSYRAGIYEQYF
TRBV18	TRBJ1-5	-	TRBD1	17	TGTGCCAGCTCAGTGTACAGGGGGCGCTTGGGCAATCAGCCCCAGCATTTT	CASSVYRGRLGNQPQHF
TRBV11-2	TRBJ1-1	-	TRBD1	14	TGTGCCAGCAGGAGTAACTCGAGGGGGCCTGAAGCTTTCTTT	CASRSNSRGPEAFF
TRBV7-8	TRBJ2-3	-	TRBD2	17	TGTGCCAGCAGCTTATGGCCCGGGACTAGTAGGTCAGATACGCAGTATTTT	CASSLWPGTSRSDTQYF
TRBV5-1	TRBJ1-2	-	TRBD1	14	TGCGCCAGCAGCTTAGACACAGGGGAGTATGGCTACACCTTC	CASSLDTGEYGYTF
TRBV9	TRBJ1-1	-	TRBD1	16	TGTGCCAGCAGCGTAGTATGGGACAGGGGGAACACTGAAGCTTTCTTT	CASSVVWDRGNTEAFF
TRBV9	TRBJ2-3	-	TRBD2	16	TGTGCCAGCAGCGACGGACTAGCGGGAGTGACAGATACGCAGTATTTT	CASSDGLAGVTDTQYF
TRBV10-3	TRBJ2-7	once	TRBD2	15	TGTGCCATCAGCGCTGCCGGGACTAGCGGCTACGAGCAGTACTTC	CAISAAGTSGYEQYF
TRBV11-3	TRBJ2-2	-	-	13	TGTGCCAGCAGCTTAGTAAACACCGGGGAGCTGTTTTTT	CASSLVNTGELFF
TRBV3-1/TRBV3-2	TRBJ1-4	-	-	15	TGTGCCAGCAGCCAAGACCCAGGCCTTAATGAAAAACTGTTTTTT	CASSQDPGLNEKLFF
TRBV6-5	TRBJ1-3	once	-	13	TGTGCCAGCAGCCAAACTCCTGGAAACACCATATATTTT	CASSQTPGNTIYF
TRBV7-9	TRBJ2-3	-	TRBD2	16	TGTGCCAGCAGCTTAGGACTAGCGGGAGACCCAGATACGCAGTATTTT	CASSLGLAGDPDTQYF
TRBV6-5	TRBJ1-5	-	TRBD1	13	TGTGCCGGTGGACAGGCCCACAATCAGCCCCAGCATTTT	CAGGQAHNQPQHF
TRBV30	TRBJ2-1	once	TRBD2	14	TGTGCCTGGAGCGAACTTAGCGGGGGGGCCGCCCGCTTCTTC	CAWSELSGGAARFF
TRBV12-3/TRBV12-4	TRBJ2-7	-	TRBD1	13	TGTGCCAGCAGTTTCGGGACAGTCTACGAGCAGTACTTC	CASSFGTVYEQYF
TRBV3-1/TRBV3-2	TRBJ2-7	-	TRBD1	16	TGTGCCAGCAGCCCACTCGGGGACAGGGGACCCTACGAGCAGTACTTC	CASSPLGDRGPYEQYF
TRBV3-1/TRBV3-2	TRBJ2-2	-	TRBD2	14	TGTGCCAGCAGAGAGGGACTAGCCAGCGGGGAGCTGTTTTTT	CASREGLASGELFF
TRBV11-2	TRBJ2-5	-	-	14	TGTGCCAGCAGCACCGGGGACTTTCAAGAGACCCAGTACTTC	CASSTGDFQETQYF
TRBV5-1	TRBJ2-1	-	TRBD2	16	TGCGCCAGCAGCAGGGAAGGGACTAGCGGGATCAATGAGCAGTTCTTC	CASSREGTSGINEQFF
TRBV29-1	TRBJ1-1	once	TRBD1	14	TGCAGCGTTCCAATACAAGCAGGGGGTCCTGAAGCTTTCTTT	CSVPIQAGGPEAFF
TRBV5-1	TRBJ2-2	-	-	15	TGCGCCAGCAGCGAGGGACTCCTGAAGACCGGGGAGCTGTTTTTT	CASSEGLLKTGELFF
TRBV19	TRBJ1-1	-	-	12	TGTGCCAGCCTCACGGGGAACACTGAAGCTTTCTTT	CASLTGNTEAFF
TRBV5-1	TRBJ1-2	-	-	15	TGCGCCAGCAGCTTGGAAATACCAGCTAACTATGGCTACACCTTC	CASSLEIPANYGYTF
TRBV12-3/TRBV12-4	TRBJ2-1	-	TRBD2	13	TGTGCCAGCAGTTTCCGACTAGCTCCTGAGCAGTTCTTC	CASSFRLAPEQFF
TRBV6-5	TRBJ2-2	-	TRBD1	15	TGTGCCAGCAGTTATTTTGAGGGGGCGGGCGGGGAGCTGTTTTTT	CASSYFEGAGGELFF
TRBV18	TRBJ2-1	-	-	13	TGTGCCAGCTCACCCTATCGCTACAATGAGCAGTTCTTC	CASSPYRYNEQFF
TRBV18	TRBJ1-6	few	TRBD1	14	TGTGCCAGCTCATCGGGACAGGGGGAATCACCCCTCCACTTT	CASSSGQGESPLHF
TRBV5-6	TRBJ1-6	-	TRBD1	15	TGTGCCAGCAGCTTTGGGGACAGGGAGAATTCACCCCTCCACTTT	CASSFGDRENSPLHF
TRBV5-4	TRBJ1-2	-	TRBD1	18	TGTGCCAGCAGTCTAGGGGGGACAGGGTGGGGGCCTAACTATGGCTACACCTTC	CASSLGGTGWGPNYGYTF
TRBV11-2	TRBJ1-3	-	-	16	TGTGCCAGCAGCTCGCAGGGACTGGCTGCAGGAAACACCATATATTTT	CASSSQGLAAGNTIYF
TRBV5-1	TRBJ2-7	-	-	15	TGCGCCAGCAGCCTTGGACAGGGAGGGGTCTACGAGCAGTACTTC	CASSLGQGGVYEQYF
TRBV5-4	TRBJ2-7	few	TRBD2	15	TGTGCCAGCAGCTTGGTCCTCCGGACGGGAGGCGAGCAGTACTTC	CASSLVLRTGGEQYF
TRBV5-5	TRBJ2-1	-	TRBD1	15	TGTGCCAGCAGCCCCGACAGGGGGACCTACAATGAGCAGTTCTTC	CASSPDRGTYNEQFF
TRBV6-6	TRBJ2-7	-	TRBD1	16	TGTGCCAGCAGCCCTTGGGACAGGGGATCTCTCTACGAGCAGTACTTC	CASSPWDRGSLYEQYF
TRBV2	TRBJ2-2	-	TRBD1	13	TGTGCCAGCAATCGACAGGGAGACGGGGAGCTGTTTTTT	CASNRQGDGELFF
TRBV10-3	TRBJ1-2	-	-	12	TGTGCCATCAAGGATCCGGGTTATGGCTACACCTTC	CAIKDPGYGYTF